These 26 T cell receptor beta chains were all obtained from the same sample, sequenced in a study of siplizumab effects on memory and regulatory T cells. The repertoire was sequenced with immunoSEQ multiplex PCR; TCRdb's copy has only in-frame clones and lacks some. The sample records 75,000 to 100,000 clones, 85% to 95% being singletons. Sequencing input: non-Treg CD4+ T cells sorted from blood. The receptor source for this set is a human donor in good health.

The chain recombines TRBV5-5 with TRBJ1-2, with a weak D call TRBD1 (5 bases). Trimming left V 2 bases short and J 2 bases short, with 7 bases between. Germline V gene data show CDR1 as SGHKS and CDR2 as YYEKEE (reference sequence). There are 13 residues in the CDR3. Written as DNA, the CDR3 is TGTGCCAGCAGCTTCCGGGACAACTATGGCTACACCTTC. Encoded protein: CASSFRDNYGYTF.

The CDR3 loop reads CASSLKLGQGRSEQYF. The CDR3 coding sequence is TGTGCCAGCAGTTTGAAATTAGGACAGGGGAGATCCGAGCAGTACTTC. The chain uses TRBV28 and TRBJ2-7; TRBD1 agrees at 9 bases. The germline V gene has CDR1 MDHEN and CDR2 SYDVKM. Trimming removed 3 bases from V and 6 bases from J; junction bases left unmatched: 12. The CDR3 is 16 residues long.

The chain employs TRBV6-5 and TRBJ1-1; D is undetermined. This CDR3 comprises 15 residues. The germline V gene has CDR1 MNHEY and CDR2 SVGAGI. The germline V and J ends were trimmed by 6 bases and 0 bases, with 14 bases remaining between them. Written as DNA, the CDR3 is TGTGCCAGCAGATCGAGACTGGCGGTGAACACTGAAGCTTTCTTT. It is translated as CASRSRLAVNTEAFF.

The chain joins TRBV7-9 to TRBJ2-5; no definite D call. The CDR3 loop spans 15 amino acids. V was clipped by 2 bases and J by 2 bases, with 12 bases between them. CDR1 is SEHNR, CDR2 FQNEAQ, per germline (reference sequence). DNA of the CDR3: TGTGCCAGCAGCTTAACGGTCGCCACTCAAGAGACCCAGTACTTC. It specifies CASSLTVATQETQYF.

This chain joins TRBV7-9 and TRBJ2-1; D gene uncertain. CDR3 size: 15 residues. Germline CDR1 and CDR2: SEHNR and FQNEAQ (reference sequence). V was shortened by 5 bases and J by 3 bases, with 14 bases between the two germline ends. The CDR3 DNA is TGTGCCAGCAGCGTAGGGTCACGTCGCTACAATGAGCAGTTCTTC. Protein sequence: CASSVGSRRYNEQFF.

This chain connects TRBV11-2 to TRBJ2-1; no clear D. Germline lookup yields CDR1 SGHAT and CDR2 FQNNGV. V was clipped by 1 base and J by 9 bases, with 10 bases between them. The CDR3 length is 13 residues. Written as DNA, the CDR3 is TGTGCCAGCAGCTTAGGGCCAGCCGGTGAGCAGTTCTTC. It codes for CASSLGPAGEQFF.

This chain joins TRBV11-3 and TRBJ1-3; D is uncertain. Germline CDR1 reads SGHNT; CDR2 reads YENEEA. The CDR3 contains 14 residues. V was clipped by 4 bases and J by 1 base, with 8 bases between them. CDR3 bases: TGTGCCAGCAGCTCGTCGAGGTCTGGAAACACCATATATTTT. Protein product: CASSSSRSGNTIYF.

The genes are TRBV13 and TRBJ1-1, with 9 bases that match TRBD1. V dropped 5 bases and J dropped 0; count of bases not matched to a gene: 13. Per germline, CDR1 PRHDT and CDR2 FYEKMQ (reference sequence). The CDR3 spans 18 residues. Here the CDR3 reads CASSTSRDRVPLNTEAFF. The CDR3 DNA sequence: TGTGCCAGCAGCACGTCCCGGGACAGGGTACCCTTGAACACTGAAGCTTTCTTT.

The V and J genes are TRBV6-6 and TRBJ1-1; 9 nucleotides align to TRBD1. V lost 6 bases and J lost 9; bases outside the gene matches: 11. In germline, CDR1 is MNHNY, CDR2 SVGAGI (reference sequence). This CDR3 spans 14 amino acids. In DNA, the CDR3 is TGTGCCAGCAGATCCCGGACAGGGGAGGTAAAAGCTTTCTTT. This gives the protein CASRSRTGEVKAFF.

This clone has only one observation. The chain joins TRBV6-5 to TRBJ2-1, with 9 bases identical to TRBD1. The ends lost 4 bases at V and 3 bases at J; junction bases unmatched: 7. Per germline, CDR1 MNHEY and CDR2 SVGAGI. The CDR3 length is 16 residues. CDR3 coding DNA: TGTGCCAGCAGTTTATACAGGGGGCTGGTCTACAATGAGCAGTTCTTC. Residues: CASSLYRGLVYNEQFF.

Comment on this clone: This sample includes further DNA sequences coding for the same CDR3. The chain is built from TRBV30 and TRBJ2-6; D call uncertain. The CDR3 is made up of 14 amino acids. The germline V gene has CDR1 GTSNPN and CDR2 SVGIG (reference sequence). The V gene lost 4 bases and the J gene lost 0 bases, with 7 bases spanning the gap. CDR3 DNA: TGTGCCTGGACGGGCGTCTCTGGGGCCAACGTCCTGACTTTC. Translating it yields CAWTGVSGANVLTF.

This chain connects TRBV7-8 to TRBJ1-2, with no clear D. Germline assignment: CDR1 SGHVS and CDR2 FQNEAQ. The V end lost 0 bases, the J end lost 7 bases, and 15 bases lay between the germline ends. The CDR3 is made up of 15 amino acids. Here the CDR3 DNA reads TGTGCCAGCAGCTTAGCAGGCCATGGGATATCTGGCTACACCTTC. Translating it yields CASSLAGHGISGYTF.

CDR3 sequence (DNA): TGTGCCAGCAGTTACCAGGGAAGAGTAACCTTC. This sequence encodes CASSYQGRVTF. The genes are TRBV6-5 and TRBJ1-2, with a tentative D call TRBD1 (5 bases). Per germline, CDR1 MNHEY and CDR2 SVGAGI. Trimming pared 2 bases from V and 14 bases from J, leaving 12 bases between. The CDR3 is made up of 11 amino acids.

This sequence joins TRBV20-1 and TRBJ2-3; D is undetermined. CDR3 size: 11 residues. Trimming took 1 base from V and 5 from J, leaving 4 bases between them. Germline V gives CDR1 DFQATT, CDR2 SNEGSKA (reference sequence). CDR3 nucleotide sequence: TGCAGTGCTAGAGTACAAGATACGCAGTATTTT. Residues: CSARVQDTQYF.

The chain joins TRBV11-2 to TRBJ1-5; no definite D call. V lost 4 bases to trimming and J lost 10 bases, with 14 bases between them. The CDR3 loop spans 13 amino acids. Germline-derived CDR1 and CDR2 are SGHAT and FQNNGV. CDR3 DNA sequence: TGTGCCAGCAGCTCGGGAGAATTTACACCCCAGCATTTT. Its protein product is CASSSGEFTPQHF.

The chain uses TRBV11-2 and TRBJ2-5, with D unresolved. V lost 0 bases and J lost 1, with 0 bases in between. The CDR3 consists of 12 residues. Germline V gene lookup returns CDR1 SGHAT and CDR2 FQNNGV. The CDR3 sequence: CASSLDQETQYF. In nucleotides, the CDR3 is TGTGCCAGCAGCTTAGACCAAGAGACCCAGTACTTC.

The chain has TRBV5-1 and TRBJ1-3; D call uncertain. This CDR3 is 17 amino acids long. Germline CDR1 SGHRS, CDR2 YFSETQ. Deletions cut 1 base from V and 2 bases from J, with 16 bases between. CDR3 residues: CASSLSHSVGTGNTIYF. Here the CDR3 DNA reads TGCGCCAGCAGCTTGAGTCATTCGGTGGGGACTGGAAACACCATATATTTT.

The chain recombines TRBV2 with TRBJ1-1, with D tentatively TRBD1 (5 bases). Germline CDR1 reads SNHLY; CDR2 reads FYNNEI. The germline V and J ends were trimmed by 10 bases and 1 base, with 16 bases remaining between them. The CDR3 contains 14 residues. CDR3: CANQLAGENTEAFF. The CDR3 DNA reads TGTGCCAACCAACTGGCGGGGGAGAACACTGAAGCTTTCTTT.

The chain joins TRBV9 to TRBJ2-3; 9 bases align to TRBD2. The length of the CDR3 is 15 residues. CDR1 and CDR2 from the germline V gene are SGDLS and YYNGEE. Germline trimming cut 1 base from V and 2 bases from J; bases unmatched to any gene: 2. CDR3 residues: CASSVRTSATDTQYF. CDR3 sequence (DNA): TGTGCCAGCAGCGTACGGACTAGCGCCACAGATACGCAGTATTTT.

CDR3 loop: CASSTDRHLTGELFF. The DNA of the CDR3 is TGTGCCAGCAGCACGGACAGACACTTAACCGGGGAGCTGTTTTTT. This chain uses TRBV11-1 with TRBJ2-2, with D tentatively TRBD1 (6 bases). The CDR3 has 15 residues. The V and J ends lost 5 bases and 5 bases respectively, with 15 bases between them. CDR1 is SGHAT and CDR2 is FQDESV in the germline V gene (reference sequence).

This chain uses TRBV19 with TRBJ1-2, with 9 bases fitting TRBD1. V trimming: 5 bases; J trimming: 4 bases; junction bases outside the gene matches: 5. The CDR3 covers 14 residues. Germline V gives CDR1 LNHDA, CDR2 SQIVND (reference sequence). The CDR3 reads CASSPGTGIYGYTF. As DNA, the CDR3 is TGTGCCAGTAGTCCCGGGACAGGGATCTATGGCTACACCTTC.

The V and J genes are TRBV11-2 and TRBJ2-7; 7 positions match TRBD2. Trimming at V came to 5 bases and at J to 3 bases, leaving 10 bases not matched to a gene. This CDR3 is built from 15 residues. CDR1 and CDR2 from the germline V gene are SGHAT and FQNNGV. The CDR3 region is CASSLRTGGGYEQYF. CDR3 bases: TGTGCCAGCAGCCTTCGGACGGGAGGCGGCTACGAGCAGTACTTC.

The J gene is TRBJ2-1, the V gene TRBV10-1; 9 nucleotides align to TRBD2. Germline V gene lookup returns CDR1 WNHNN and CDR2 SYGVQD (reference sequence). V shed 0 bases, J shed 7 bases, and the junction held 7 bases outside the gene matches. There are 16 residues in the CDR3. The CDR3 region is CASSESRGLAFNEQFF. The CDR3 DNA reads TGCGCCAGCAGTGAGTCGCGGGGACTAGCTTTTAATGAGCAGTTCTTC.

The rearrangement uses TRBV28 and TRBJ2-7; possible D gene TRBD2, 6 bases. The germline CDR1 and CDR2 sequences are MDHEN and SYDVKM. The CDR3 totals 17 residues. V was clipped by 1 base and J by 0 bases, with 16 bases between them. CDR3: CASSLSPGGAVSYEQYF. In nucleotides, the CDR3 is TGTGCCAGCAGTTTATCCCCTGGCGGGGCCGTCTCCTACGAGCAGTACTTC.

Here the CDR3 DNA reads TGCAGCGTTGACCAACGCTCTGGAAACACCATATATTTT. It translates to CSVDQRSGNTIYF. The V and J genes are TRBV29-1 and TRBJ1-3; no clear D gene. Deletions cut 3 bases from V and 0 bases from J, with 6 bases between. Germline V CDR1 and CDR2: SQVTM, ANQGSEA. This CDR3 contains 13 residues.

The chain links TRBV4-1 to TRBJ2-7; possibly TRBD2 for D (5 bases). Germline lookup yields CDR1 MGHRA and CDR2 YSYEKL. V gave up 1 base and J gave up 7 bases, with 17 bases separating them. The CDR3 consists of 15 residues. This CDR3 reads CASSQVDRGPIEQYF. CDR3 sequence (DNA): TGCGCCAGCAGCCAAGTCGACCGAGGGCCGATTGAGCAGTACTTC.